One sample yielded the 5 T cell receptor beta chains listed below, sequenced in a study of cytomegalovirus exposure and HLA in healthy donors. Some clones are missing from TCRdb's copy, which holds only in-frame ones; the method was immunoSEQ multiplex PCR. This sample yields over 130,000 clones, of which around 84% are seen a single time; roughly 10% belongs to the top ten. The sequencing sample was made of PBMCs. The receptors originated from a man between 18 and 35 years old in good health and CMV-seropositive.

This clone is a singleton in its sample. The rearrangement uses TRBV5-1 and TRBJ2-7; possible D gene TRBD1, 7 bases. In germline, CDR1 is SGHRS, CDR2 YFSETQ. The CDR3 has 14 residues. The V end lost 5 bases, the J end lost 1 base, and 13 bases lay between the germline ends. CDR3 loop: CASSPGGSSYEQYF. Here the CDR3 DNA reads TGCGCCAGCAGTCCAGGGGGGTCATCCTACGAGCAGTACTTC.

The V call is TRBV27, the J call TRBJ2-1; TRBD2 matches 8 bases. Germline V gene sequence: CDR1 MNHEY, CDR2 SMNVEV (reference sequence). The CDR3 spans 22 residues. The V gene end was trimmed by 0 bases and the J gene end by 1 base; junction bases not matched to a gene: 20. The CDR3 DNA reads TGTGCCAGCAGTTTATCAGTGGCAGCCGACTTCGGGGGGGAGGGATCCTACAATGAGCAGTTCTTC. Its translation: CASSLSVAADFGGEGSYNEQFF.

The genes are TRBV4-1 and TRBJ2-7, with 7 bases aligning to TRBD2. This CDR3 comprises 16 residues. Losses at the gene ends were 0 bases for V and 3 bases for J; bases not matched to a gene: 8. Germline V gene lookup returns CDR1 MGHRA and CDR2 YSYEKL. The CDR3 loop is CASSQDRLAVYYEQYF. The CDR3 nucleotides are TGCGCCAGCAGCCAAGATCGCCTAGCGGTTTACTACGAGCAGTACTTC.

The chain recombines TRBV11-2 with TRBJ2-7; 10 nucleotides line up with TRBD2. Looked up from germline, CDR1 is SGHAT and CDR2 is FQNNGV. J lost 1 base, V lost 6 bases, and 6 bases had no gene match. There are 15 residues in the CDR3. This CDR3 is CASRSLAGESYEQYF. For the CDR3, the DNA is TGTGCCAGCAGGTCTCTAGCGGGGGAGTCCTACGAGCAGTACTTC. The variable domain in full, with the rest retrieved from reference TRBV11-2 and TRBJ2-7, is EAGVAQSPRYKIIEKRQSVAFWCNPISGHATLYWYQQILGQGPKLLIQFQNNGVVDDSQLPKDRFSAERLKGVDSTLKIQPAKLEDSAVYLCASRSLAGESYEQYFGPGTRLTVT.

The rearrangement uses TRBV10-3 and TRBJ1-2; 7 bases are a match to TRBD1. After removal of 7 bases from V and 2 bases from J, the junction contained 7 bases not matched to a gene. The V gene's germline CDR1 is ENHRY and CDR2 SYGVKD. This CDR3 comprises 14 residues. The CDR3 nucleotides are TGTGCCATCAATCCCGGACAGGAGAACTATGGCTACACCTTC. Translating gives CAINPGQENYGYTF.